The clone carrying this T cell receptor beta chain has a handful of counts. The data stem from a study of blood T cell repertoires in COVID-19. Across the whole study: Both acute and convalescent COVID-19 samples were obtained from the United States, Italy and Spain. The cDNA or gDNA used as material had been derived from T cells, B-cell-depleted T cells, or PBMCs.

TCRdb keeps only in-frame clones here, not all; method: immunoSEQ multiplex PCR. The sample yields hundreds of thousands of clones, 90% seen once. Participant age was roughly 18 to 90 years, and participants resided in about two dozen US areas. Up to 2 weeks before entering the study, exposed participants had met a COVID-19 case. This sequence originates from a man between 25 and 39 years old who had been exposed to COVID-19. The specimen was PBMCs or T cells enriched from blood (not recorded which).

CDR3 amino acids: CASSLDSGGNQPQHF. CDR3 nucleotide sequence: TGCGCCAGCAGCTTGGATTCAGGGGGCAATCAGCCCCAGCATTTT. The rearrangement links TRBV5-1 to TRBJ1-5, with a possible D match to TRBD1 (6 bases). This CDR3 is built from 15 residues. The V gene's germline CDR1 is SGHRS and CDR2 YFSETQ. V was pared by 0 bases and J by 2 bases, with 9 bases between. The whole variable domain, filled in from reference TRBV5-1 and TRBJ1-5, reads KAGVTQTPRYLIKTRGQQVTLSCSPISGHRSVSWYQQTPGQGLQFLFEYFSETQRNKGNFPGRFSGRQFSNSRSEMNVSTLELGDSALYLCASSLDSGGNQPQHFGDGTRLSIL.